The T cell receptor beta chain described here comes from a study of blood T cells in healthy people across ages. Study findings and constraints: Comparison with aged donors showed that long-lived donors had more naive CD4+ cells and higher diversity. Possibly, changes in expanded clonotypes were confounded because donor CMV status was unknown.

A note on this clonotype: Its antigen is unknown.

Alongside a J-beta primer mix, a sample-barcoded 5' primer served in a second PCR lasting about 6 to 12 cycles. A minimum of 2.5 million CDR3-containing paired-end reads was obtained for each sample. TCRdb passed the 5' RACE reads through MiXCR, listing each CDR3 protein once. Here the sample spans nearly 800,000 distinct CDR3 sequences, approximately 60% being singletons. Sequenced: blood. This receptor was obtained from a man aged 35 to 55 in good health.

The CDR3 sequence is CASTISVAGYHEQYF. The CDR3 DNA is TGTGCCAGCACCATATCGGTAGCGGGGTACCACGAGCAGTACTTC. The chain combines TRBV7-8 with TRBJ2-7; 8 nucleotides align to TRBD2. Trimming at V came to 7 bases and at J to 5 bases, leaving 13 bases not matched to a gene. The germline CDR1 and CDR2 sequences are SGHVS and FQNEAQ. The CDR3 loop spans 15 amino acids.